The source of this T cell receptor (beta chain) is a study of cytomegalovirus exposure and HLA in healthy donors. Study outcomes and limitations: Subsequent analysis of the approximately 110 validation repertoires found a tendency for first-cohort TCR clusters to co-occur. Rarity characterized most TCR sequences, yet some public TCRs appeared in many donors. CMV antigen specificity of a few CMV-associated chains was confirmed in vitro.

Generated by immunoSEQ multiplex PCR, the TCRdb table keeps only in-frame clones and is missing some. The sample shows roughly 63,000 clones, more than 80% of them seen only once. A note on this clone: Its antigen is not identified.

Germline CDR1 SQVTM, CDR2 ANQGSEA. Trimming shortened V by 5 bases and J by 8 bases, and 12 bases separated the two germline ends. CDR3 length: 12 residues. The receptor comes from a woman under 30 in good health and CMV-seronegative. Sequenced: PBMCs. This chain connects TRBV29-1 to TRBJ1-4, with D perhaps matching TRBD1 (6 bases). The CDR3: CSVSDRSEKLFF. The CDR3 DNA sequence: TGCAGCGTTTCCGACAGGTCAGAAAAACTGTTTTTT.